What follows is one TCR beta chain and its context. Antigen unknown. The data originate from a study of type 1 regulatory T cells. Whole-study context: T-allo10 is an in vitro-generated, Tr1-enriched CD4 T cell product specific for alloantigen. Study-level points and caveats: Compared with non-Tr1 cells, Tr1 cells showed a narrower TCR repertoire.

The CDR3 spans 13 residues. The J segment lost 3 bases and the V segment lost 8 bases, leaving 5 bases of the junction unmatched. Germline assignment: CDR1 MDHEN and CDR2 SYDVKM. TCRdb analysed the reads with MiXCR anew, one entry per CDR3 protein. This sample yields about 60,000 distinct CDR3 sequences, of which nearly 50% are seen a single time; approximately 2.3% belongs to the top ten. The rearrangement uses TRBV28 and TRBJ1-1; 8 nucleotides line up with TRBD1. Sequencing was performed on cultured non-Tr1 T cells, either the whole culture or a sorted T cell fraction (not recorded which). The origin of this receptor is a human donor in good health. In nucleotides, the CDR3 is TGTGCCAGCGAGCAGGGGGCGGACACTGAAGCTTTCTTT. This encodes CASEQGADTEAFF.